The 8 T cell receptor beta chains below come from one sample, sequenced in a study of T cells after yellow fever vaccination. TCRdb fed the 5' RACE reads into MiXCR, producing one record per CDR3 protein. The profile shows fewer than 650,000 distinct CDR3 sequences, less than 25% of them singletons. The sequenced sample was PBMCs, obtained more than 20 days after the first yellow fever vaccination. Receptors were obtained from a man aged 18 to 30 who received the YFV17D yellow fever vaccine.

In this sample, this clonotype turned up a few times. This chain uses TRBV6-1 with TRBJ1-5; D ambiguous. The length of the CDR3 is 14 residues. Germline V CDR1 and CDR2: MNHNS, SASEGT. The ends were cut back, 6 bases at V and 4 bases at J, with 13 bases in the middle. The chain's CDR3 is CASRPDWGNQPQHF. As DNA, the CDR3 is TGTGCCAGCAGGCCTGATTGGGGTAATCAGCCCCAGCATTTT.

The chain joins TRBV10-3 to TRBJ2-1, with 11 positions matching TRBD2. The CDR3 covers 15 residues. The junction had 7 bases not matched to a gene; V was cut back by 5 bases and J by 7 bases. CDR1 is ENHRY and CDR2 is SYGVKD in the germline V gene. This chain's CDR3 is CAISTPLAGVNEQFF. As DNA, the CDR3 is TGTGCCATCAGTACCCCACTAGCGGGGGTAAATGAGCAGTTCTTC.

This clonotype was picked up a small number of times. V gene TRBV18 combines with J gene TRBJ2-7, with D uncertain. Trimming removed 2 bases from V and 6 bases from J, with 8 bases in between. The CDR3 contains 12 residues. Germline CDR1 and CDR2: KGHSH and LQKENI. In nucleotides, the CDR3 is TGTGCCAGCTCACCAACGGGTCCCGAGCAGTACTTC. It encodes CASSPTGPEQYF.

The gene calls are TRBV5-1 and TRBJ2-2, with D tentatively TRBD2 (6 bases). Germline lookup yields CDR1 SGHRS and CDR2 YFSETQ. This CDR3 is built from 17 residues. V lost 4 bases and J 0 bases, leaving 16 bases between the germline ends. CDR3 sequence (DNA): TGCGCCAGCAGCCCCGGCGCGGGACTCACGAACACCGGGGAGCTGTTTTTT. Protein sequence: CASSPGAGLTNTGELFF. Full variable domain (missing parts from reference TRBV5-1 and TRBJ2-2): KAGVTQTPRYLIKTRGQQVTLSCSPISGHRSVSWYQQTPGQGLQFLFEYFSETQRNKGNFPGRFSGRQFSNSRSEMNVSTLELGDSALYLCASSPGAGLTNTGELFFGEGSRLTVL.

The rearrangement links TRBV5-1 to TRBJ2-5, with D perhaps matching TRBD2 (5 bases). The CDR3 spans 15 residues. V gave up 1 base and J gave up 5 bases, with 15 bases separating them. Germline V gene sequence: CDR1 SGHRS, CDR2 YFSETQ. The CDR3, as DNA: TGCGCCAGCAGCTTGTTTACTCCCTCGGGGGAGACCCAGTACTTC. Its translation: CASSLFTPSGETQYF.

The chain carries TRBV4-3 and TRBJ2-2; D possibly uses TRBD1 or TRBD2 (5 bases each). Germline CDR1 LGHNA, CDR2 YSLEER. The CDR3 runs 17 residues. V was shortened by 0 bases and J by 3 bases, with 14 bases between the two germline ends. DNA for the CDR3: TGCGCCAGCAGCCAAGACTTAGGGGACCGATACACCGGGGAGCTGTTTTTT. It codes for CASSQDLGDRYTGELFF.

This clonotype was picked up a small number of times. V gene TRBV11-2 combines with J gene TRBJ2-7, with D perhaps given as TRBD1 or TRBD2 (5 bases each). The V gene lost 4 bases and the J gene lost 11 bases, with 15 bases spanning the gap. Germline lookup yields CDR1 SGHAT and CDR2 FQNNGV. The CDR3 covers 12 residues. The CDR3 DNA reads TGTGCCAGCAGCTCCTCTCAGGGAGCCAAGTACGTC. Residues: CASSSSQGAKYV.

This clonotype was counted a few times. This chain uses TRBV4-1 with TRBJ2-7, with 7 bases identical to TRBD1. J gave up 4 bases and V 0 bases, and 9 bases lay outside the gene matches. The length of the CDR3 is 16 residues. Germline CDR1 is MGHRA and CDR2 is YSYEKL. The CDR3 loop is CASSQESQGVSYEQYF. The CDR3 DNA is TGCGCCAGCAGCCAAGAAAGTCAGGGGGTTTCGTACGAGCAGTACTTC.